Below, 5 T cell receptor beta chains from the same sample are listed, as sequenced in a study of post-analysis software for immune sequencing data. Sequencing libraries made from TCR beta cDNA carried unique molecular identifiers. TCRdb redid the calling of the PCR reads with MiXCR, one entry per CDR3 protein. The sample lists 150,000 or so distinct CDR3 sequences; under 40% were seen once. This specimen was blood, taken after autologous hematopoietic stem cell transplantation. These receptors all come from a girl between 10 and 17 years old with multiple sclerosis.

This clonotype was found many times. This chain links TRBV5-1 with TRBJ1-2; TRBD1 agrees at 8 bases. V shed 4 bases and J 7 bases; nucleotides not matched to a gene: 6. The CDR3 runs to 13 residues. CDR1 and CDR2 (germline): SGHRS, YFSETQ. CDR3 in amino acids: CASSVDRAGGYTF. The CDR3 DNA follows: TGCGCCAGCAGCGTGGACAGGGCCGGTGGCTACACCTTC.

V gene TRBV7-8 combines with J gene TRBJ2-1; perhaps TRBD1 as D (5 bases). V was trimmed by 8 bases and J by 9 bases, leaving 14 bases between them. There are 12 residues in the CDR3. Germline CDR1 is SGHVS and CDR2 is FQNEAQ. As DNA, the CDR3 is TGTGCCAGCCTTGGTTCACAGGTTGAGCAGTTCTTC. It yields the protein CASLGSQVEQFF.

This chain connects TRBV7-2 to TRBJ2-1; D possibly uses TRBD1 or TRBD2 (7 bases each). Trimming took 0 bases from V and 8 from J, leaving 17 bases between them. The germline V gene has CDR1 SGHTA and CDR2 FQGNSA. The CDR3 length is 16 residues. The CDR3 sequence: CASSLAGGRQGHEQFF. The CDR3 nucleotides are TGTGCCAGCAGCTTAGCGGGGGGGAGACAGGGCCATGAGCAGTTCTTC.

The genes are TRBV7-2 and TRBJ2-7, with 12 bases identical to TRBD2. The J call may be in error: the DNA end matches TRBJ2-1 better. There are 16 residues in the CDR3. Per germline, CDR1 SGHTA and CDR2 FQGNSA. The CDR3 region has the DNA TGTGCCAGCAGCCCCCGGACTAGCGGGAACTACAATGAGCAGTTCTTC. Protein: CASSPRTSGNYNEQFF.

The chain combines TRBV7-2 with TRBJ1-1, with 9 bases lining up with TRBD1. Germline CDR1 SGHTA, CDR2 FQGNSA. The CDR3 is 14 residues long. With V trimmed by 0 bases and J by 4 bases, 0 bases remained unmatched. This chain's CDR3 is CASSLATGGTEAFF. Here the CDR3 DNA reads TGTGCCAGCAGCTTAGCGACAGGGGGCACTGAAGCTTTCTTT.